This record covers a single T cell receptor beta chain. The sample contains more than one DNA sequence encoding this CDR3. Original methodology: Cell counts per sample came from amplifying reference gene primers. Here immunoSEQ multiplex PCR was the method, and the copy in TCRdb shows in-frame clones only, minus some. V, J and clone size are taken as reported in that table, and D and trimming were inferred from the DNA itself. The sample records some 350,000 clones, almost 90% being singletons. The data stem from a study of blood T cell repertoires in COVID-19. Study as a whole: Material from acute and convalescent COVID-19 was sourced from the United States, Italy and Spain. PBMCs, B-cell-depleted T cells, or T cells were the source of the cDNA or gDNA that made up the material.

Germline V gene lookup returns CDR1 MNHEY and CDR2 SVGAGI. The CDR3 covers 15 residues. V lost 0 bases, J lost 4 bases, and 10 bases lay in between. Seattle-derived patients entered the study during active infection and were followed longitudinally. Sequenced sample: peripheral blood. The gene calls are TRBV6-5 and TRBJ1-3, with D possibly matching TRBD1 (5 bases). This TCR derives from a woman in her 70s with COVID-19, enrolled during active disease. The chain's CDR3 is CASSYSVGAGNTIYF. Here the CDR3 DNA reads TGTGCCAGCAGTTACTCTGTAGGGGCCGGAAACACCATATATTTT.